Listed below are T cell receptor beta chains from one sample, sequenced in a study of T cell repertoires in cytomegalovirus infection. MiXCR, applied by TCRdb to the reads, yields one record per CDR3 protein. The sample shows about 180,000 distinct CDR3 sequences, 13% to 15% of them seen only once. Sequencing was done on a sample of PBMCs. These receptors all come from a human donor in good health (CMV status not recorded). Some clones in this sample may be carry-over from other donors' samples. Each CDR3 is given with its conserved first and last residue. Each record gives: clone size, V gene, J gene, D gene, CDR3 DNA, CDR3 protein. The D gene is left open where the match is weak. The size entry is marked missing in some rows and otherwise reads once, few, many or a size class.

.	TRBV7-9	TRBJ1-1	.	TGTGCCAGCAGCGCCCCATTTACACTAACTGGGGGTAACACTGAAGCTTTCTTT	CASSAPFTLTGGNTEAFF
few	TRBV15	TRBJ2-7	TRBD2	TGTGCCACCAGCAGAGTTGCGGGGGTTCACGAGCAGTACTTC	CATSRVAGVHEQYF
.	TRBV19	TRBJ1-5	.	TGTGCCAGTAGTATTAGGGGGGATCAGCCCCAGCATTTT	CASSIRGDQPQHF
.	TRBV7-2	TRBJ2-5	.	TGTGCCAGCGGCCTCGGGGCGACCCAGTACTTC	CASGLGATQYF
.	TRBV28	TRBJ2-7	TRBD2	TGTGCCAGCAGTGGCCGCAGCGGGAGGCAAACCTACGAGCAGTACTTC	CASSGRSGRQTYEQYF
.	TRBV18	TRBJ2-7	.	TGTGCCAGCTCACCACTTATCGACGTGTCGGGAGCCGAGCAGTACTTC	CASSPLIDVSGAEQYF
many	TRBV7-2	TRBJ2-7	.	TGTGCCAGCAGCTTAAAGGGAGGCAGAACTCTATACGAGCAGTACTTC	CASSLKGGRTLYEQYF
.	TRBV29-1	TRBJ2-5	TRBD1	TGCAGCGTTGACGAGGGGGCGGAGGAGACCCAGTACTTC	CSVDEGAEETQYF
.	TRBV6-5	TRBJ2-7	.	TGTGCCAGCACCCCCCCTGGGAGGAAAAACGAGCAGTACTTC	CASTPPGRKNEQYF
.	TRBV6-2/TRBV6-3	TRBJ2-1	.	TGTGCCAGCAGGGGGGGATTCTACAATGAGCAGTTCTTC	CASRGGFYNEQFF
many	TRBV20-1	TRBJ2-6	TRBD1	TGCAGTTCAACAGGGGGAGCGACGTCTGGGGCCAACGTCCTGACTTTC	CSSTGGATSGANVLTF
many	TRBV4-1	TRBJ2-7	.	TGCGCCAGCAGCCAGCGATCGGCCGGTTTCTCCTACGAGCAGTACTTC	CASSQRSAGFSYEQYF
.	TRBV19	TRBJ1-1	TRBD1	TGTGCCAGTAGAGACAGGGACGACACTGAAGCTTTCTTT	CASRDRDDTEAFF
few	TRBV7-9	TRBJ1-2	.	TGTGCCAGCACCTCATTGTTGTCGGCGATCGGAGCTAACTATGGCTACACCTTC	CASTSLLSAIGANYGYTF
few	TRBV5-5	TRBJ1-6	.	TGTGCCAGCAGCTTTTTGGATTCACCCCTCCACTTT	CASSFLDSPLHF